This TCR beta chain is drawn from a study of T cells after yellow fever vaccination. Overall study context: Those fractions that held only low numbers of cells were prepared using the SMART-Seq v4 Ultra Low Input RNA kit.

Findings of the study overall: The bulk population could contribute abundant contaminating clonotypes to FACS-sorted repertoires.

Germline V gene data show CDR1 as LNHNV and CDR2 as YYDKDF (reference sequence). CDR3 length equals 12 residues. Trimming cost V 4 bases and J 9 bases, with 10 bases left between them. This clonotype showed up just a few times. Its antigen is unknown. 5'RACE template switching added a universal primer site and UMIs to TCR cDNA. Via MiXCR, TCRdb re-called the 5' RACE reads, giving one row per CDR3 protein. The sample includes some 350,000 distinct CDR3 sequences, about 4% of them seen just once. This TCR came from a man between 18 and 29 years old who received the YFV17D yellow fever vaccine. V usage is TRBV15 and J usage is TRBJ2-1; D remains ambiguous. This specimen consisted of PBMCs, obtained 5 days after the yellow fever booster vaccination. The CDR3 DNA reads TGTGCCACCAGCAAGTGGGATAGTGAGCAGTTCTTC. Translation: CATSKWDSEQFF.